These 11 T cell receptor beta chains share one sample of origin, sequenced in a study of cytomegalovirus exposure and HLA in healthy donors. A multiplex PCR was run with 60 Vbeta primers and 13 Jbeta primers. Clones were read by immunoSEQ multiplex PCR, and TCRdb kept only the in-frame ones, dropping some. Of approximately 100,000 clones listed, just under 70% are singletons. Sequencing used PBMCs. These receptors were obtained from a woman aged 70-85 years in good health and CMV-seropositive.

This clone was recorded a few times. The V and J genes are TRBV2 and TRBJ2-7; possible D gene TRBD2, 6 bases. Trimming took 6 bases from V and 3 from J, leaving 18 bases between them. The CDR3 loop spans 15 amino acids. CDR1 and CDR2 from the germline V gene are SNHLY and FYNNEI. CDR3 sequence (DNA): TGTGCCAGCAGGTCTCCGGGACCGGGGGACTACGAGCAGTACTTC. Residues: CASRSPGPGDYEQYF. Looking up the rest from reference TRBV2 and TRBJ2-7 gives the full variable domain: EPEVTQTPSHQVTQMGQEVILRCVPISNHLYFYWYRQILGQKVEFLVSFYNNEISEKSEIFDDQFSVERPDGSNFTLKIRSTKLEDSAMYFCASRSPGPGDYEQYFGPGTRLTVT.

This rearrangement joins TRBV14 to TRBJ1-2, with 7 bases matching TRBD1. Germline V gives CDR1 SGHDN, CDR2 FVKESK. J was trimmed by 3 bases and V by 3 bases; bases with no gene match: 7. This CDR3 is built from 15 residues. Here the CDR3 reads CASSQRQGLDYGYTF. The CDR3 DNA is TGTGCCAGCAGCCAGCGACAGGGATTGGACTATGGCTACACCTTC.

The CDR3 region has the DNA TGTGCCAGCAGAACAAATACAGGGGGGAACTATGGCTACACCTTC. This gives the protein CASRTNTGGNYGYTF. The chain carries TRBV5-6 and TRBJ1-2; the match to TRBD1 covers 8 bases. With 5 bases clipped from V and 2 bases from J, the junction kept 8 bases outside the gene matches. Germline V gene lookup returns CDR1 SGHDT and CDR2 YYEEEE. The CDR3 contains 15 residues.

The chain employs TRBV9 and TRBJ2-7; D unresolved. The germline CDR1 and CDR2 sequences are SGDLS and YYNGEE. This CDR3 is built from 11 residues. The V end lost 4 bases, the J end lost 2 bases, and 4 bases lay between the germline ends. CDR3 loop: CASSPPYEQYF. The CDR3 DNA reads TGTGCCAGCAGCCCTCCCTACGAGCAGTACTTC.

The chain recombines TRBV6-5 with TRBJ1-4; 7 nucleotides agree with TRBD1. The CDR3 length is 14 residues. Germline lookup yields CDR1 MNHEY and CDR2 SVGAGI. The V segment lost 5 bases and the J segment 8 bases; nucleotides outside the gene matches: 8. The CDR3 sequence: CASSRTGVVEKLFF. The CDR3 coding sequence is TGTGCCAGCAGTCGCACAGGGGTTGTCGAAAAACTGTTTTTT.

The rearrangement links TRBV5-6 to TRBJ1-2; possibly TRBD1 for D (5 bases). In germline, CDR1 is SGHDT, CDR2 YYEEEE. The CDR3 runs 16 residues. V was pared by 0 bases and J by 0 bases, with 12 bases between. The DNA for the CDR3 is TGTGCCAGCAGCTTGGGCCATTCGGGGGCTAACTATGGCTACACCTTC. It specifies CASSLGHSGANYGYTF.

The V and J genes are TRBV30 and TRBJ1-2, with 7 nucleotides matching TRBD1. Per the germline V gene, CDR1 is GTSNPN and CDR2 is SVGIG (reference sequence). The CDR3 runs to 12 residues. V lost 2 bases to trimming and J lost 8 bases; unmatched junction nucleotides: 5. Here the CDR3 reads CAWSRQGQGYTF. CDR3 in DNA: TGTGCCTGGAGTAGACAGGGCCAGGGCTACACCTTC.

This clone was seen only once. The chain has TRBV9 and TRBJ1-3, with 7 positions matching TRBD1. Losses at the gene ends were 3 bases for V and 0 bases for J; bases not matched to a gene: 15. Germline CDR1 SGDLS, CDR2 YYNGEE. This CDR3 has 19 residues. The CDR3 coding sequence is TGTGCCAGCAGCGCCCTTGGGCTTGGGACAGCCGTCTCTGGAAACACCATATATTTT. It translates to CASSALGLGTAVSGNTIYF.

This chain uses TRBV30 with TRBJ1-2; D is ambiguous. Per germline, CDR1 GTSNPN and CDR2 SVGIG (reference sequence). V dropped 0 bases and J dropped 5 bases, with 10 bases sitting between them. This CDR3 region has 13 residues. CDR3 residues: CAWSVQWLYGYTF. CDR3 in DNA: TGTGCCTGGAGTGTACAATGGTTGTATGGCTACACCTTC.

The chain employs TRBV30 and TRBJ2-3; maybe TRBD2 (5 bases). V was cut by 0 bases and J by 0 bases, with 7 bases left in between. CDR3 length: 14 residues. CDR1 is GTSNPN, CDR2 SVGIG, per germline (reference sequence). DNA for the CDR3: TGTGCCTGGAGTGTCCGCGGGAGCACAGATACGCAGTATTTT. This gives the protein CAWSVRGSTDTQYF.

V is TRBV6-1 and J is TRBJ2-7, with 7 nucleotides matching TRBD1. The CDR3 is 14 amino acids. The ends lost 7 bases at V and 1 base at J; junction bases unmatched: 7. CDR1 is MNHNS and CDR2 is SASEGT in the germline V gene. For the CDR3, the DNA is TGTGCCAGCACCAGAGGGACAGTGTCCTACGAGCAGTACTTC. This sequence encodes CASTRGTVSYEQYF.